The T cell receptor (beta chain) under discussion was sequenced for a study of blood T cell repertoires in COVID-19. The overall study: Some COVID-19 samples were acute and others convalescent; all came from the United States, Italy and Spain. PBMCs, B-cell-depleted T cells, or T cells provided the cDNA or gDNA that made up the material.

Using immunoSEQ multiplex PCR, the repertoire was profiled, and TCRdb retains in-frame clones only, with some absent. The sample consists of 110,000 or so clones, approximately 70% of them appearing once. V was clipped by 0 bases and J by 5 bases, with 14 bases between them. The germline CDR1 and CDR2 sequences are MNHNS and SASEGT. The CDR3 extends over 15 amino acids. The sample taken for sequencing was peripheral blood. The receptor comes from a woman aged 40 to 50 with acute or convalescent COVID-19. The chain uses TRBV6-1 and TRBJ2-7; no definite D call. The CDR3, as DNA: TGTGCCAGCAGTGAAGCGCCGGAGAAGGTCGACGAGCAGTACTTC. Translated: CASSEAPEKVDEQYF.